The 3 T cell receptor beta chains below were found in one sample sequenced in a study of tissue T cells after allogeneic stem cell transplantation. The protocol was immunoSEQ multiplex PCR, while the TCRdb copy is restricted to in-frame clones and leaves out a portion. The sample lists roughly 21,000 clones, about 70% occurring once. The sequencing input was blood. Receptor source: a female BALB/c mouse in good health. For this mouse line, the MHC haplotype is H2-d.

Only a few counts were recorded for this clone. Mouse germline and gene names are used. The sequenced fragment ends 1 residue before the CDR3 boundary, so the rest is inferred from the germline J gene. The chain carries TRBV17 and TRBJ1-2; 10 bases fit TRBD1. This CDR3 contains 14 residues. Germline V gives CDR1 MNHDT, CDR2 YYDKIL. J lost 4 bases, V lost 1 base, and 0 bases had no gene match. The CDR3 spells CASSRGTGGSDYTF. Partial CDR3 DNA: TGTGCTAGCAGTAGAGGGACAGGGGGCTCCGACTACACC.

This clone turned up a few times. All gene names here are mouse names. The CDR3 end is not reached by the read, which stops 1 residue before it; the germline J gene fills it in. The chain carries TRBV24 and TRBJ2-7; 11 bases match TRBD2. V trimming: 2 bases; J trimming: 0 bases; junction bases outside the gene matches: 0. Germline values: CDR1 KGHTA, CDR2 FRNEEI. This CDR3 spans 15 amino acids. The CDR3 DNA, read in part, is TGTGCCAGCAGTCTGGACTGGGGGGGCTCCTATGAACAGTAC. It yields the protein CASSLDWGGSYEQY. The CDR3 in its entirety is CASSLDWGGSYEQYF.

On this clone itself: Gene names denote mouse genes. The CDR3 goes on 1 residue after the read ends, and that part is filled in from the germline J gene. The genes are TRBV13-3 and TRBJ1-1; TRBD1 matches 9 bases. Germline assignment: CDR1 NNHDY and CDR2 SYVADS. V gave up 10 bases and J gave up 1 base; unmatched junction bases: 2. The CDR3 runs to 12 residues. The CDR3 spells CAGQGKNTEVFF. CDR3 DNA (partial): TGTGCCGGACAGGGGAAAAACACAGAAGTCTTC.